Presented here are 11 T cell receptor beta chains from one specimen sequenced in a study of CD8+CD57+ T cells in acquired aplastic anemia. Profiling of TCR beta VDJ combinations and CDR3 sequences used genomic DNA as template. One entry per CDR3 protein results from TCRdb running MiXCR on the reads. The sample consists of 350,000 to 450,000 distinct CDR3 sequences, approximately 70% of them appearing once. The specimen sequenced was sorted CD4+, CD8+, or CD8+CD57+ T cells (not recorded which) from PBMCs. Receptors were obtained from a human donor in good health, serving as a control.

This clonotype was counted at least ten times. CDR3 loop: CASSRPGEGVNTEAFF. The CDR3 coding sequence is TGTGCCAGCAGCAGGCCAGGGGAGGGGGTGAACACTGAAGCTTTCTTT. This chain connects TRBV5-6 to TRBJ1-1, with a weak D call TRBD1 (6 bases). From germline, CDR1 is SGHDT and CDR2 YYEEEE. Between the trimmed V and J ends, which lost 4 bases and 0 bases, there was a span of 16 bases. The CDR3 is made up of 16 amino acids.

The chain uses TRBV5-1 and TRBJ1-1; D ambiguous. Germline V gene lookup returns CDR1 SGHRS and CDR2 YFSETQ. The CDR3 is 16 amino acids. The germline V and J ends were trimmed by 0 bases and 2 bases, with 14 bases remaining between them. CDR3 DNA: TGCGCCAGCAGCTTGGCGCAGGAGGCCTATAACACTGAAGCTTTCTTT. The encoded protein is CASSLAQEAYNTEAFF. The variable domain in full, with the rest retrieved from reference TRBV5-1 and TRBJ1-1, is KAGVTQTPRYLIKTRGQQVTLSCSPISGHRSVSWYQQTPGQGLQFLFEYFSETQRNKGNFPGRFSGRQFSNSRSEMNVSTLELGDSALYLCASSLAQEAYNTEAFFGQGTRLTVV.

CDR3 sequence: CASSSIQGPNTEAFF. The DNA of the CDR3 is TGTGCCAGCAGCAGTATACAGGGCCCGAACACTGAAGCTTTCTTT. The chain combines TRBV7-9 with TRBJ1-1, with D possibly being TRBD1 (6 bases). V lost 5 bases to trimming and J lost 1 base, with 14 bases between them. The germline V gene encodes CDR1 SEHNR and CDR2 FQNEAQ (reference sequence). The CDR3 totals 15 residues.

The chain uses TRBV7-2 and TRBJ2-2, with 9 bases aligning to TRBD2. The CDR3 sequence is 15 residues long. CDR1 SGHTA and CDR2 FQGNSA come from the germline V gene. V gave up 0 bases and J gave up 17 bases; unmatched junction bases: 13. CDR3: CASSLAAGGTEALFF. For the CDR3, the DNA is TGTGCCAGCAGCTTAGCGGCGGGGGGGACTGAAGCTCTCTTTTTT. The variable domain in full, with the rest retrieved from reference TRBV7-2 and TRBJ2-2, is GAGVSQSPSNKVTEKGKDVELRCDPISGHTALYWYRQSLGQGLEFLIYFQGNSAPDKSGLPSDRFSAERTGGSVSTLTIQRTQQEDSAVYLCASSLAAGGTEALFFGEGSRLTVL.

To note about this clonotype: At one boundary the junction diverges from the germline segment, which might be a read error. J is TRBJ1-2 and V is TRBV7-9; no clear D. The CDR3 extends over 14 amino acids. Germline assignment: CDR1 SEHNR and CDR2 FQNEAQ (reference sequence). CDR3 residues: CASSVDGRACGYTF. CDR3 DNA sequence: TGTGCCAGCAGTGTGGACGGTAGGGCGTGTGGCTATACCTTC.

This clonotype came up once. The chain couples TRBV10-3 to TRBJ2-1; D is perhaps TRBD2 (5 bases). Germline CDR1 and CDR2: ENHRY and SYGVKD. CDR3 size: 14 residues. The V gene lost 2 bases and the J gene lost 10 bases, with 15 bases spanning the gap. CDR3 amino acids: CAISEELGIGEQFF. In nucleotides, the CDR3 is TGTGCCATCAGTGAGGAACTAGGAATAGGGGAGCAGTTCTTC.

This chain uses TRBV4-3 with TRBJ2-3, with unresolved D. Germline CDR1 LGHNA, CDR2 YSLEER. Trimming took 0 bases from V and 0 from J, leaving 10 bases between them. The CDR3 covers 16 residues. The CDR3 bases are TGCGCCAGCAGCCAAGATGGATCTACTAGCACAGATACGCAGTATTTT. This gives the protein CASSQDGSTSTDTQYF.

This chain uses TRBV7-2 with TRBJ2-7; tentative D call: TRBD2 (5 bases). Germline CDR1 reads SGHTA; CDR2 reads FQGNSA. This CDR3 spans 14 amino acids. V was cut by 5 bases and J by 4 bases, with 15 bases left in between. The CDR3 region is CASSAVSGGYEQYF. In nucleotides, the CDR3 is TGTGCCAGCAGCGCGGTCAGCGGCGGATACGAGCAGTACTTC.

This clonotype appeared a few times. The junction does not match germline at one end; this may be a read error. The rearrangement links TRBV7-8 to TRBJ2-7, with 8 bases lining up with TRBD1. CDR3 size: 15 residues. In germline, CDR1 is SGHVS, CDR2 FQNEAQ. CDR3 in DNA: TGTGCCAGCAGCTTATCGAGACAGGGGTCTCTCGAGCAGTGCTTC. Amino acid sequence: CASSLSRQGSLEQCF.

This chain joins TRBV11-2 and TRBJ1-6, with no clear D. The germline V gene encodes CDR1 SGHAT and CDR2 FQNNGV. The CDR3 is 16 residues long. Trimming removed 3 bases from V and 7 bases from J, with 16 bases in between. CDR3 residues: CASSFIGYGYNSPLHF. Written as DNA, the CDR3 is TGTGCCAGCAGCTTTATTGGGTATGGGTACAATTCACCCCTCCACTTT.

Many counts were recorded for this clonotype. This CDR3 is CASSKDSWANYGYTF. In DNA form, the CDR3 reads TGTGCCAGCAGTAAGGACAGCTGGGCTAACTATGGCTACACCTTC. The V and J genes are TRBV6-5 and TRBJ1-2; perhaps TRBD1 as D (6 bases). V was clipped by 5 bases and J by 0 bases, with 13 bases between them. From germline, CDR1 is MNHEY and CDR2 SVGAGI. The CDR3 sequence is 15 residues long.